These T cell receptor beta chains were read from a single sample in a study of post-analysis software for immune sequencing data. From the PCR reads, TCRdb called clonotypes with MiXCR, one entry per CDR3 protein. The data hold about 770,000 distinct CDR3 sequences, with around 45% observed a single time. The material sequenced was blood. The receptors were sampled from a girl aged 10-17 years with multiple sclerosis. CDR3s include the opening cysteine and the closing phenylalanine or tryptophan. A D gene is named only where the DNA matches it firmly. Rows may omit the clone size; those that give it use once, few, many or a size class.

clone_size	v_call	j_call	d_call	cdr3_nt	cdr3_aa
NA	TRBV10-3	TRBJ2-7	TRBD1	TGTGCCATCAGCCCCCGGGACAGCTCCTACGAGCAGTACTTC	CAISPRDSSYEQYF
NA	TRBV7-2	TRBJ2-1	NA	TGTGCCAGCAGCCCGGCGGGGCGGGGGCAGTTCTTC	CASSPAGRGQFF
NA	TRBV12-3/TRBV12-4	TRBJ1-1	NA	TGTGCCAGCAGTTTTGGGGGGGGGGCCGGTTTCGAAGCTTTCTTT	CASSFGGGAGFEAFF
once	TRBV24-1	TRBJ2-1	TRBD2	TGTGCCACCAGCCGCCCGGGCCTTTTTGGGAGGGATGAGCAGTTCTTC	CATSRPGLFGRDEQFF
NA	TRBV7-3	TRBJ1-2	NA	TGTGCCAGCGGCAGGGCGGGGGATCGAGGCTACACCTTC	CASGRAGDRGYTF
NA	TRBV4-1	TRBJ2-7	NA	TGCGCCAGCAGCCAAGGGGCGGACTACCCAACGAGGAAGTACTTC	CASSQGADYPTRKYF
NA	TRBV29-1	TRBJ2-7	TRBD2	TGCAGCGTTGTTCGGCGGGAGGGCCTATACGAGCAGTACTTC	CSVVRREGLYEQYF
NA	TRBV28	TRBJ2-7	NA	TGTGCCAGCAGGGTACGCGTGGGACCATACGAGCAGTACTTC	CASRVRVGPYEQYF
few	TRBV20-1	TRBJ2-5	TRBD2	TGCAGTGCTAGAGGACTAGCGGGATTTCGGGAGCAGTACTTC	CSARGLAGFREQYF
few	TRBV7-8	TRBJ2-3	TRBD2	TGTGCCAGCAGCTACAGGACTAGCAGTAACACAGATACGCAGTATTTT	CASSYRTSSNTDTQYF
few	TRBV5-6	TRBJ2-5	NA	TGTGCCAGCAGCTTGAGCACATCATTGAGGTTGGAGACCCAGTACTTC	CASSLSTSLRLETQYF
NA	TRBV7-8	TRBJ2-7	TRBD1	TGTGCCAGCAGGGGGGTTGGGACAGGACCATCCTACGAGCAGTACTTC	CASRGVGTGPSYEQYF
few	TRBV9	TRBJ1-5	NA	TGTGCCAGCAGCGTGGGAGGGTATAGCAATCAGCCCCAGCATTTT	CASSVGGYSNQPQHF
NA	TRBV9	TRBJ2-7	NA	TGTGCCAGCAGCGTAGGGCCCTACTACGAGCAGTACTTC	CASSVGPYYEQYF
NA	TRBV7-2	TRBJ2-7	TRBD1	TGTGCCAGCAGCTCGAGCAGGGGGTCCGGCTACGAGCAGTACTTC	CASSSSRGSGYEQYF
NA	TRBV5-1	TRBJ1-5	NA	TGCGCCAGCTCCATAGGGAACAATCAGCCCCAGCATTTT	CASSIGNNQPQHF
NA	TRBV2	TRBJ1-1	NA	TGTGCCAGCATAGGGCGGCGGACTGAAGCTTTCTTT	CASIGRRTEAFF
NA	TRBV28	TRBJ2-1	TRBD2	TGTGCCAGCGGGACTAGCGGTTACAATGAGCAGTTCTTC	CASGTSGYNEQFF
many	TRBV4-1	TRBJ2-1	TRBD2	TGCGCCAGCAGCCAAGAAGGGACTAGCGACTACAATGAGCAGTTCTTC	CASSQEGTSDYNEQFF
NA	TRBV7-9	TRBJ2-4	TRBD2	TGTGCCAGCAGCTTGACTAGCGGGGCTCGATGGGAGCAGTACTTC	CASSLTSGARWEQYF
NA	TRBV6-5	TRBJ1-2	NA	TGTGCCAGCAGTTATGCCCCGACTTTGTTTTCCGGCTACACCTTC	CASSYAPTLFSGYTF
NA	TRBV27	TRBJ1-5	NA	TGTGCCAGCGGACTACAGGCAGGGCCTCAGCCCCAGCATTTT	CASGLQAGPQPQHF
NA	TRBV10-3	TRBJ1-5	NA	TGTGCCATCAGTGAGGGGGGTTCCAATCAGCCCCAGCATTTT	CAISEGGSNQPQHF
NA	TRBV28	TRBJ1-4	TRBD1	TGTGCCAGCGGGGGACAGGAAAATGAAAAACTGTTTTTT	CASGGQENEKLFF
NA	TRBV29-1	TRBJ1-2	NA	TGCAGCGTTCGGCCAGCGAGAGGCTACACCTTC	CSVRPARGYTF